These 29 T cell receptor beta chains were sequenced from one sample in a study of blood T cell repertoires in COVID-19. Repertoires were generated with immunoSEQ multiplex PCR, while TCRdb's copy carries only in-frame clones and drops some. The sample yields approximately 120,000 clones, around 81% seen once. Material for sequencing was peripheral blood. The source is a woman between 45 and 65 years old with acute or convalescent COVID-19.

The V call is TRBV6-5, the J call TRBJ2-5, with unresolved D. Germline-derived CDR1 and CDR2 are MNHEY and SVGAGI. The length of the CDR3 is 13 residues. V lost 5 bases and J lost 4, with 11 bases in between. CDR3 region: CASSRREAETQYF. The CDR3 coding sequence is TGTGCCAGCAGTAGGAGAGAGGCAGAGACCCAGTACTTC.

The rearrangement uses TRBV5-4 and TRBJ2-5; D is undetermined. Germline V gene lookup returns CDR1 SGHNT and CDR2 YYREEE (reference sequence). The CDR3 loop spans 15 amino acids. V was clipped by 0 bases and J by 1 base, with 10 bases between them. In DNA form, the CDR3 reads TGTGCCAGCAGCTTGGCCGAGGCAGCCCAAGAGACCCAGTACTTC. Amino acid sequence: CASSLAEAAQETQYF.

The chain has TRBV7-8 and TRBJ2-3; D is perhaps TRBD2 (6 bases). The germline gives CDR1 SGHVS, CDR2 FQNEAQ. V was clipped by 1 base and J by 3 bases, with 8 bases between them. The CDR3 loop spans 14 amino acids. CDR3 protein: CASSLGGETDTQYF. The CDR3 nucleotides are TGTGCCAGCAGCTTAGGGGGGGAAACAGATACGCAGTATTTT.

The V and J genes are TRBV10-3 and TRBJ2-5; TRBD2 matches 8 bases. The CDR3 is 16 amino acids. Germline CDR1 and CDR2: ENHRY and SYGVKD. With V trimmed by 5 bases and J by 2 bases, 10 bases remained unmatched. Here the CDR3 DNA reads TGTGCCATCAGTCGATTAGCGGGAAGTGGACAAGAGACCCAGTACTTC. It translates to CAISRLAGSGQETQYF.

The chain combines TRBV7-8 with TRBJ2-1; 8 bases fit TRBD2. The CDR3 sequence is 16 residues long. Germline V gives CDR1 SGHVS, CDR2 FQNEAQ. With V trimmed by 5 bases and J by 2 bases, 8 bases remained unmatched. The CDR3 nucleotides are TGTGCCAGCAGCGTAATAGCGGGGATAACCTACAATGAGCAGTTCTTC. Its translation: CASSVIAGITYNEQFF.

This clone was counted between two and nine times. The chain is built from TRBV6-6 and TRBJ2-5; 10 bases fit TRBD1. The CDR3 extends over 14 amino acids. Germline CDR1 reads MNHNY; CDR2 reads SVGAGI (reference sequence). Trimming took 2 bases from V and 5 from J; bases not matched to a gene: 2. The CDR3 loop is CASSYGTGAETQYF. CDR3 bases: TGTGCCAGCAGTTACGGGACAGGGGCGGAGACCCAGTACTTC.

The chain employs TRBV7-8 and TRBJ2-7, with 12 positions matching TRBD2. Per the germline V gene, CDR1 is SGHVS and CDR2 is FQNEAQ. V was pared by 1 base and J by 4 bases, with 11 bases of the junction left unmatched. This CDR3 spans 18 amino acids. The CDR3 here is CASSLVASGRGNLYEQYF. The CDR3 region has the DNA TGTGCCAGCAGCTTAGTAGCTAGCGGGAGGGGGAATTTGTACGAGCAGTACTTC. The full variable domain, completed using reference TRBV7-8 and TRBJ2-7, is GAGVSQSPRYKVAKRGQDVALRCDPISGHVSLFWYQQALGQGPEFLTYFQNEAQLDKSGLPSDRFFAERPEGSVSTLKIQRTQQEDSAVYLCASSLVASGRGNLYEQYFGPGTRLTVT.

The rearrangement links TRBV9 to TRBJ2-7; TRBD2 might be the D (5 bases). The germline V gene has CDR1 SGDLS and CDR2 YYNGEE. The CDR3 covers 14 residues. With 0 bases removed from V and 3 bases from J, the gap between germline ends came to 10 bases. CDR3: CASSVGLAYYEQYF. Written as DNA, the CDR3 is TGTGCCAGCAGCGTAGGTTTAGCGTACTACGAGCAGTACTTC.

This chain links TRBV5-1 with TRBJ1-1; D possibly corresponds to TRBD1 (5 bases). The germline CDR1 and CDR2 sequences are SGHRS and YFSETQ. V dropped 4 bases and J dropped 4 bases, with 17 bases sitting between them. The CDR3 extends over 15 amino acids. CDR3 loop: CASSQDLRGSTEAFF. Written as DNA, the CDR3 is TGCGCCAGCAGCCAAGACCTTCGGGGGAGCACTGAAGCTTTCTTT.

This clone showed up just a few times. The chain couples TRBV7-3 to TRBJ2-1; perhaps TRBD1 as D (5 bases). Germline values: CDR1 SGHTA, CDR2 FQGTGA. The CDR3 consists of 14 residues. Trimming removed 5 bases from V and 2 bases from J, with 10 bases in between. The CDR3 DNA follows: TGTGCCAGCAGCCCAGGGATAGCCTACAATGAGCAGTTCTTC. Translation gives CASSPGIAYNEQFF.

V and J are TRBV3-1 (or the pseudogene TRBV3-2) and TRBJ2-2; weak D call: TRBD2 (5 bases). In germline, CDR1 is LGHDT, CDR2 YNNKEL (reference sequence). This CDR3 region has 14 residues. The germline V and J ends were trimmed by 1 base and 3 bases, with 6 bases remaining between them. For the CDR3, the DNA is TGTGCCAGCAGCCAAGGGACTTACACCGGGGAGCTGTTTTTT. Its translation: CASSQGTYTGELFF.

The chain uses TRBV29-1 and TRBJ2-1; TRBD2 agrees at 8 bases. The V segment lost 1 base and the J segment 1 base; nucleotides outside the gene matches: 0. CDR3 length: 14 residues. CDR1 is SQVTM and CDR2 is ANQGSEA in the germline V gene. CDR3 bases: TGCAGCGTTGAAGGCGGGGGGTCCTACAATGAGCAGTTCTTC. Protein product: CSVEGGGSYNEQFF.

The chain employs TRBV6-1 and TRBJ2-5; D perhaps matches TRBD1 (7 bases). The V end lost 4 bases, the J end lost 4 bases, and 19 bases lay between the germline ends. CDR3 length: 16 residues. Germline CDR1 MNHNS, CDR2 SASEGT. This CDR3 is CASSAGRGARRETQYF. CDR3 nucleotides: TGTGCCAGCAGTGCCGGCAGGGGGGCCAGAAGAGAGACCCAGTACTTC.

This clone was seen a few times. J is TRBJ1-1 and V is TRBV7-8; a weak D match, TRBD1 (6 bases). CDR1 is SGHVS and CDR2 is FQNEAQ in the germline V gene. The CDR3 totals 16 residues. V was shortened by 5 bases and J by 1 base, with 17 bases between the two germline ends. The CDR3 sequence is CASSLGRDKKNTEAFF. CDR3 DNA sequence: TGTGCCAGCAGCCTGGGCCGGGACAAGAAGAACACTGAAGCTTTCTTT. Full variable domain (rest looked up from reference TRBV7-8 and TRBJ1-1): GAGVSQSPRYKVAKRGQDVALRCDPISGHVSLFWYQQALGQGPEFLTYFQNEAQLDKSGLPSDRFFAERPEGSVSTLKIQRTQQEDSAVYLCASSLGRDKKNTEAFFGQGTRLTVV.

The rearrangement joins TRBV10-3 to TRBJ1-1, with a weak D call TRBD1 (6 bases). V lost 6 bases and J lost 4, with 12 bases in between. The CDR3 has 13 amino acids. The germline CDR1 and CDR2 sequences are ENHRY and SYGVKD. DNA of the CDR3: TGTGCCATCAGCGAAGAAGGGGGCACTGAAGCTTTCTTT. This gives the protein CAISEEGGTEAFF.

The rearrangement links TRBV10-3 to TRBJ1-2; 7 bases fit TRBD1. Germline CDR1 is ENHRY and CDR2 is SYGVKD. The CDR3 has 15 residues. The J segment lost 1 base and the V segment lost 5 bases, leaving 7 bases of the junction unmatched. The DNA for the CDR3 is TGTGCCATCAGTCGCGGGGACAGCGTTAACTATGGCTACACCTTC. This sequence encodes CAISRGDSVNYGYTF.

V is TRBV6-5 and J is TRBJ1-2, with unresolved D. Trimming removed 4 bases from V and 4 bases from J, with 10 bases in between. The V gene's germline CDR1 is MNHEY and CDR2 SVGAGI. There are 13 residues in the CDR3. This CDR3 reads CASSSTRPYGYTF. The CDR3 region has the DNA TGTGCCAGCAGTTCCACCAGGCCCTATGGCTACACCTTC.

The rearrangement uses TRBV11-2 and TRBJ2-7; 9 positions match TRBD2. Per germline, CDR1 SGHAT and CDR2 FQNNGV. V lost 1 base, J lost 5 bases, and 3 bases stayed unmatched. This CDR3 is 14 amino acids long. The CDR3 DNA is TGTGCCAGCAGCTTAGGTAGCGGGAGCGACGAGCAGTACTTC. It codes for CASSLGSGSDEQYF.

The chain joins TRBV5-6 to TRBJ2-7; D uncertain. The germline V gene encodes CDR1 SGHDT and CDR2 YYEEEE. V dropped 0 bases and J dropped 3 bases, with 10 bases sitting between them. CDR3 length: 14 amino acids. CDR3 DNA sequence: TGTGCCAGCAGCTTGGGAGGAGACGGCTACGAGCAGTACTTC. Translated, it gives CASSLGGDGYEQYF.

The CDR3 DNA is TGCGCCAGCAGTGCCGACAGGGGGACGAATCAGCCCCAGCATTTT. Translated: CASSADRGTNQPQHF. This chain joins TRBV10-1 and TRBJ1-5, with 9 bases that match TRBD1. Germline trimming cut 4 bases from V and 4 bases from J; bases unmatched to any gene: 5. Per germline, CDR1 WNHNN and CDR2 SYGVQD (reference sequence). The CDR3 has 15 amino acids.

This chain connects TRBV5-1 to TRBJ2-1; 12 bases agree with TRBD2. CDR3 length: 16 amino acids. Trimming took 4 bases from V and 7 from J; bases not matched to a gene: 9. The V gene's germline CDR1 is SGHRS and CDR2 YFSETQ. In DNA form, the CDR3 reads TGCGCCAGCAGCGCCGCTAGCGGGGGGGCCTTTAATGAGCAGTTCTTC. It yields the protein CASSAASGGAFNEQFF.

This chain joins TRBV19 and TRBJ1-5, with a tentative D call TRBD1 (6 bases). With 5 bases removed from V and 3 bases from J, the gap between germline ends came to 11 bases. This CDR3 is built from 14 residues. The V gene's germline CDR1 is LNHDA and CDR2 SQIVND (reference sequence). CDR3 amino acids: CASSYRDYNQPQHF. In DNA, the CDR3 is TGTGCCAGTAGTTACAGGGACTACAATCAGCCCCAGCATTTT.

V is TRBV19 and J is TRBJ2-7; 10 nucleotides match TRBD1. From germline, CDR1 is LNHDA and CDR2 SQIVND (reference sequence). CDR3 length equals 15 residues. Losses at the gene ends were 6 bases for V and 3 bases for J; bases not matched to a gene: 8. The CDR3 nucleotides are TGTGCCAGTAGCAAGGGACAGGGGAGGTTCTACGAGCAGTACTTC. As protein: CASSKGQGRFYEQYF.

The V gene is TRBV6-6, the J gene TRBJ1-5; D ambiguous. The CDR3 sequence is 14 residues long. CDR1 MNHNY and CDR2 SVGAGI come from the germline V gene (reference sequence). Trimming stripped 3 bases from V and 0 bases from J, with 6 bases between. The CDR3 DNA sequence: TGTGCCAGCAGTTATCAGGATAGCAATCAGCCCCAGCATTTT. Protein: CASSYQDSNQPQHF.

CDR3 bases: TGTGCCTGGAGTGTAACAGGGGGCGCTCATAATTCACCCCTCCACTTT. This sequence encodes CAWSVTGGAHNSPLHF. V usage is TRBV30 and J usage is TRBJ1-6, with 9 bases fitting TRBD1. CDR1 and CDR2 from the germline V gene are GTSNPN and SVGIG (reference sequence). J gave up 5 bases and V 0 bases, and 5 bases lay outside the gene matches. This CDR3 is built from 16 residues. The full variable domain, its missing parts supplied by reference TRBV30 and TRBJ1-6, is SQTIHQWPATLVQPVGSPLSLECTVEGTSNPNLYWYRQAAGRGLQLLFYSVGIGQISSEVPQNLSASRPQDRQFILSSKKLLLSDSGFYLCAWSVTGGAHNSPLHFGNGTRLTVT.

The chain carries TRBV5-1 and TRBJ2-6; 7 nucleotides line up with TRBD2. The CDR3 is 16 residues long. Germline values: CDR1 SGHRS, CDR2 YFSETQ. The J segment lost 0 bases and the V segment lost 1 base, leaving 1 base of the junction unmatched. The CDR3 spells CASSLREGSGANVLTF. Here the CDR3 DNA reads TGCGCCAGCAGCTTGAGGGAGGGCTCTGGGGCCAACGTCCTGACTTTC.

The chain combines TRBV29-1 with TRBJ1-1, with a possible D match to TRBD1 (6 bases). Germline V lookup: CDR1 SQVTM, CDR2 ANQGSEA. This CDR3 has 16 amino acids. Trimming took off 4 bases at V and 4 bases at J, with 22 bases between the two ends. DNA of the CDR3: TGCAGCGTTGGGGACATGGTCGGCGGGCAGGGCACTGAAGCTTTCTTT. Its protein product is CSVGDMVGGQGTEAFF.

This sequence joins TRBV9 and TRBJ1-2; 10 bases fit TRBD1. The CDR3 length is 16 residues. Germline assignment: CDR1 SGDLS and CDR2 YYNGEE. Losses at the gene ends were 4 bases for V and 8 bases for J; bases not matched to a gene: 14. The CDR3 spells CASSPTTVGTGEGYTF. CDR3 nucleotides: TGTGCCAGCAGCCCCACTACCGTGGGGACAGGGGAAGGCTACACCTTC.

The chain links TRBV28 to TRBJ1-2; the D gene is possibly TRBD1 (6 bases). Germline CDR1 and CDR2: MDHEN and SYDVKM. The V end was cut by 6 bases, the J end by 4 bases, with 15 bases between. This CDR3 region has 14 residues. The CDR3 sequence is CASSFPRGIYGYTF. The CDR3 bases are TGTGCCAGCAGCTTTCCCAGGGGTATCTATGGCTACACCTTC.